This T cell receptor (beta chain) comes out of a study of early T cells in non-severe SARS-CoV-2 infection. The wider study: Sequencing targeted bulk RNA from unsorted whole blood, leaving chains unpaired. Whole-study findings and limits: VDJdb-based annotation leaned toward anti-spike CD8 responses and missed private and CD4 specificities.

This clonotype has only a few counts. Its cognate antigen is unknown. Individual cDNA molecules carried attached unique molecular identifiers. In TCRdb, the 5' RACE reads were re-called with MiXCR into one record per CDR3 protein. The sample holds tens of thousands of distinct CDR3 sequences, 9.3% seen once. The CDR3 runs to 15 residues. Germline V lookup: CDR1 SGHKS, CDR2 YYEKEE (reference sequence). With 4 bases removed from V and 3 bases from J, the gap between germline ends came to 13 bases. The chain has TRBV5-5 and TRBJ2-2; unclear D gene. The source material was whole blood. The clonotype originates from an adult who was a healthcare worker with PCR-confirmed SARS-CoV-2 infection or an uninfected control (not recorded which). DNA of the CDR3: TGTGCCAGCAGCCCCCGAACAAGCCACACCGGGGAGCTGTTTTTT. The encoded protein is CASSPRTSHTGELFF.